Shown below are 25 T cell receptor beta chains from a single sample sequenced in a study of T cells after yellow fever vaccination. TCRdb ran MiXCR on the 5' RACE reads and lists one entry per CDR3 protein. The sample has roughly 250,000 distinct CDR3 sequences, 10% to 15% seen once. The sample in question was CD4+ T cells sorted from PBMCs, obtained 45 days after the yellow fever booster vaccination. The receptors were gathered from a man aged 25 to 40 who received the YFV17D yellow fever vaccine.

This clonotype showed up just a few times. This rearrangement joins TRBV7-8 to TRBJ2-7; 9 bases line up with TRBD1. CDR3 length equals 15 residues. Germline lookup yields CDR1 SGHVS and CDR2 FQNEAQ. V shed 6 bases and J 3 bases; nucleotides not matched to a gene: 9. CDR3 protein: CASSPGQGRIYEQYF. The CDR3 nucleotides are TGTGCCAGCAGTCCCGGACAGGGGAGAATCTACGAGCAGTACTTC.

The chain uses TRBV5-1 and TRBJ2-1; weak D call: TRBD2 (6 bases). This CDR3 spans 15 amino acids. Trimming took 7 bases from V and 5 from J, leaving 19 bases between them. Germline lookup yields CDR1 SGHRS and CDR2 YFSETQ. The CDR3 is CASGKGGGENNEQFF. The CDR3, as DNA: TGCGCCAGCGGCAAAGGAGGCGGGGAGAACAATGAGCAGTTCTTC.

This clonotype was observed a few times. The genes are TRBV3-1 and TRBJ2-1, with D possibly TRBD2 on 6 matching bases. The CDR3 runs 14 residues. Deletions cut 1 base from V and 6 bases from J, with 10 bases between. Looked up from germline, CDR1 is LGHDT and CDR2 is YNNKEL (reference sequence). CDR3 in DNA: TGTGCCAGCAGCCAAGCACCGGGAGCCAATGAGCAGTTCTTC. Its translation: CASSQAPGANEQFF.

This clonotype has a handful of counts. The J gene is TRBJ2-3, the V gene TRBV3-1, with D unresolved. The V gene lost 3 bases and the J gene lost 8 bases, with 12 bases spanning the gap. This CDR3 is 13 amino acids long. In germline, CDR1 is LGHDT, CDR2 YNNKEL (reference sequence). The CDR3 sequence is CASSQNSRGTQYF. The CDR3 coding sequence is TGTGCCAGCAGCCAGAACTCCAGAGGTACGCAGTATTTT.

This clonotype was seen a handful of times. The CDR3 coding sequence is TGTGCCAGCAGTTACTCTAGCGGGAGAGACGCAGATACGCAGTATTTT. This encodes CASSYSSGRDADTQYF. V is TRBV28 and J is TRBJ2-3; 10 nucleotides line up with TRBD2. Germline CDR1 reads MDHEN; CDR2 reads SYDVKM. CDR3 size: 16 residues. Germline trimming cut 4 bases from V and 4 bases from J; bases unmatched to any gene: 8. Complete variable domain (other parts from reference TRBV28 and TRBJ2-3): DVKVTQSSRYLVKRTGEKVFLECVQDMDHENMFWYRQDPGLGLRLIYFSYDVKMKEKGDIPEGYSVSREKKERFSLILESASTNQTSMYLCASSYSSGRDADTQYFGPGTRLTVL.

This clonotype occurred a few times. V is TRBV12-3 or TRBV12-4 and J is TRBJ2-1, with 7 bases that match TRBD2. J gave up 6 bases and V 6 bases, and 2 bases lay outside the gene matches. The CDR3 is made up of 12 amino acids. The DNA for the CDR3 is TGTGCCAGCAGCGGACTAGGCAATGAGCAGTTCTTC. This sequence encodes CASSGLGNEQFF.

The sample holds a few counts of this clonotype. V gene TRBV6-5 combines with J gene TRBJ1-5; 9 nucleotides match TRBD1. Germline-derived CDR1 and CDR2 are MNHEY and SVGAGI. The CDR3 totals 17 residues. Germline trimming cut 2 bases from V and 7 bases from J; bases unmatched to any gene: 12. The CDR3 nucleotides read TGTGCCAGCAGTTACCCAACCGTGGGACAGGGATGGCAGCCCCAGCATTTT. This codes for CASSYPTVGQGWQPQHF.

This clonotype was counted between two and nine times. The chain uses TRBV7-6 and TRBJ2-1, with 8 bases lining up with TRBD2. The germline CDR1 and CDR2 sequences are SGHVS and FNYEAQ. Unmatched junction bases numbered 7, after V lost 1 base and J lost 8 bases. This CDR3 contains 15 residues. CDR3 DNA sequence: TGTGCCAGCAGCTTAGTAGGGACTAGTATTTATGAGCAGTTCTTC. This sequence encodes CASSLVGTSIYEQFF. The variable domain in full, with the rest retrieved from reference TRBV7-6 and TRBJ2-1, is GAGVSQSPRYKVTKRGQDVALRCDPISGHVSLYWYRQALGQGPEFLTYFNYEAQQDKSGLPNDRFSAERPEGSISTLTIQRTEQRDSAMYRCASSLVGTSIYEQFFGPGTRLTVL.

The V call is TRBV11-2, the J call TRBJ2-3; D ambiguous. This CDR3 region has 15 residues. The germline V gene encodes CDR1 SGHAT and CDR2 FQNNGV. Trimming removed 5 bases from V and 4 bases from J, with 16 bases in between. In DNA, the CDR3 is TGTGCCAGCAGCGCCCAGCAGTTAGGACCAGATACGCAGTATTTT. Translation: CASSAQQLGPDTQYF. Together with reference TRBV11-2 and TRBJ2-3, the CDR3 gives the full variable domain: EAGVAQSPRYKIIEKRQSVAFWCNPISGHATLYWYQQILGQGPKLLIQFQNNGVVDDSQLPKDRFSAERLKGVDSTLKIQPAKLEDSAVYLCASSAQQLGPDTQYFGPGTRLTVL.

The CDR3 bases are TGTGCCAGCAGTTCCTCCAGACTAGCGGGAGTCCCAGATACGCAGTATTTT. Its protein product is CASSSSRLAGVPDTQYF. The chain employs TRBV12-3 or TRBV12-4 and TRBJ2-3; 12 nucleotides line up with TRBD2. The junction had 9 bases not matched to a gene; V was cut back by 4 bases and J by 4 bases. The CDR3 consists of 17 residues.

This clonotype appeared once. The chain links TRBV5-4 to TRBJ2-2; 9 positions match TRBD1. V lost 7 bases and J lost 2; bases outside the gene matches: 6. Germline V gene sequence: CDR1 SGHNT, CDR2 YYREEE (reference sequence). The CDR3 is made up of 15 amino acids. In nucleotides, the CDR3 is TGTGCCAGCCAACAGGGGGCATCTAACACCGGGGAGCTGTTTTTT. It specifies CASQQGASNTGELFF.

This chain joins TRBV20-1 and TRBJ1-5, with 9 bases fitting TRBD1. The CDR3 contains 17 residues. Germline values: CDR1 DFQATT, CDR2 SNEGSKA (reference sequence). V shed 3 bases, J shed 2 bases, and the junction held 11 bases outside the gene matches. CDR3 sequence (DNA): TGCAGTGCTAGTCCGGCCGGACAGGGGAAGGGCAATCAGCCCCAGCATTTT. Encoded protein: CSASPAGQGKGNQPQHF.

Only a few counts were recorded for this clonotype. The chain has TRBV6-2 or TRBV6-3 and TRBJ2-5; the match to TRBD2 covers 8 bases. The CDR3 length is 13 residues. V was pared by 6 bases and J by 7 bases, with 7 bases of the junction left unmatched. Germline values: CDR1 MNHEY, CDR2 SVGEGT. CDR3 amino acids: CASRKAGEPTQYF. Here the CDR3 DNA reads TGTGCCAGCAGAAAAGCGGGAGAGCCGACCCAGTACTTC.

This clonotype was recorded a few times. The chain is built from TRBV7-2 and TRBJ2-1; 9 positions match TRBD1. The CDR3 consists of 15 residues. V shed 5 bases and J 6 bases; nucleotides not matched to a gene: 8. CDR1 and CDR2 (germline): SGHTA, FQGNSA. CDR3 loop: CASSPGQGGVNEQFF. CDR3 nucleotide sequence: TGTGCCAGCAGCCCGGGACAGGGTGGAGTCAATGAGCAGTTCTTC.

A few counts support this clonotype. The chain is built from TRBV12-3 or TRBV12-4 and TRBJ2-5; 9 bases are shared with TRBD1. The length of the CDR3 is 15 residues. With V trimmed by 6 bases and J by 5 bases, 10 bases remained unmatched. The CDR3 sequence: CASSQYRGLGETQYF. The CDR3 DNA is TGTGCCAGCAGCCAGTACAGGGGGCTGGGGGAGACCCAGTACTTC.

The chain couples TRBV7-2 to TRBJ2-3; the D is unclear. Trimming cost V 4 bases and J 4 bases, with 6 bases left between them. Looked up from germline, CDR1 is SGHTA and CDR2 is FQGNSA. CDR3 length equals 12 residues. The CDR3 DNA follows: TGTGCCAGCAGCTACCTTCCAGATACGCAGTATTTT. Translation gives CASSYLPDTQYF.

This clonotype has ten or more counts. Here the CDR3 reads CASSLAGSEQETQYF. Written as DNA, the CDR3 is TGCGCCAGCAGCTTGGCCGGGTCAGAACAAGAGACCCAGTACTTC. The chain uses TRBV5-1 and TRBJ2-5; D ambiguous. This CDR3 is built from 15 residues. Germline V gene data show CDR1 as SGHRS and CDR2 as YFSETQ. The V end was cut by 0 bases, the J end by 2 bases, with 11 bases between.

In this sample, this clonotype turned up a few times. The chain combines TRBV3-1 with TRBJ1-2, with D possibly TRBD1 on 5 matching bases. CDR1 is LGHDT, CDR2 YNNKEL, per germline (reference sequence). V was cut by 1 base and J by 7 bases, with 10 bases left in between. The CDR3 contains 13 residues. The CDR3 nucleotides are TGTGCCAGCAGCCAAGCCGGGGGTGGTGGCTACACCTTC. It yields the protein CASSQAGGGGYTF.

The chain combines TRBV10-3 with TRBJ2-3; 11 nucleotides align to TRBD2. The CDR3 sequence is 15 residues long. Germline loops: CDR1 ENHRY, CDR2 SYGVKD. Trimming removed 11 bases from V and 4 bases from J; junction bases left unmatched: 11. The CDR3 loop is CAAATSGSKADTQYF. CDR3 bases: TGTGCCGCCGCCACTAGCGGGAGCAAGGCAGATACGCAGTATTTT.

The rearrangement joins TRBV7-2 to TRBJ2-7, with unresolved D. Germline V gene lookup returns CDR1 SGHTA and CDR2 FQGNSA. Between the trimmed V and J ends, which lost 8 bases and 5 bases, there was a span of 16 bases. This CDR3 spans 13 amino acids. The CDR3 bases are TGTGCCAGCGTCGTCCTAAGTGTCCACGAGCAGTACTTC. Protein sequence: CASVVLSVHEQYF.

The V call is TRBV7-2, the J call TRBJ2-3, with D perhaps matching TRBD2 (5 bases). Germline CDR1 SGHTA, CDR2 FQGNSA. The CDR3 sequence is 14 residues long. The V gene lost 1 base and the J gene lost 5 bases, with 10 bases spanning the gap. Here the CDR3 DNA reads TGTGCCAGCAGCTTAGTCTCGAGGGTAGATACGCAGTATTTT. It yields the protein CASSLVSRVDTQYF.

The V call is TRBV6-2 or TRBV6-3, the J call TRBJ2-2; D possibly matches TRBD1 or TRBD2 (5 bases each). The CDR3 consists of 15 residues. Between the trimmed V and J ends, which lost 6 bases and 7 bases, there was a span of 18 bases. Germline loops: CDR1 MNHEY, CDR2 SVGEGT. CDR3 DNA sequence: TGTGCCAGCAGACTCGGTCGGGGCCCCCGCGGGGAGCTGTTTTTT. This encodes CASRLGRGPRGELFF.

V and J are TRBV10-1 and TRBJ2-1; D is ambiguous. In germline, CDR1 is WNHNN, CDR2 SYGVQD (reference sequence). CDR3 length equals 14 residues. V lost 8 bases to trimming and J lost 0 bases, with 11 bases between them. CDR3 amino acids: CASPPGYSYNEQFF. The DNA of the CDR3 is TGCGCCAGCCCCCCAGGCTACTCCTACAATGAGCAGTTCTTC.

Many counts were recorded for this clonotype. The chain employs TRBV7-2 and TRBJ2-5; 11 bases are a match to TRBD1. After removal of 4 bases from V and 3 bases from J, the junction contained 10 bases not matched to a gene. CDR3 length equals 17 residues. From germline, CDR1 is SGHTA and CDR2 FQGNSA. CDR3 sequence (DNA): TGTGCCAGCAGCTCACGGACAGGGGGCATGGTCGAAGAGACCCAGTACTTC. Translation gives CASSSRTGGMVEETQYF.

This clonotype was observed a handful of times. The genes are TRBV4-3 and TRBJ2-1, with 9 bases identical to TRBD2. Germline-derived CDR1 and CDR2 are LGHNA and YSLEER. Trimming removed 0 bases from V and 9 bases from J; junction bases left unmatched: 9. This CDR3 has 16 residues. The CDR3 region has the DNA TGCGCCAGCAGCCAAGAAGGGGTAGCGGGAGTCCGTGAGCAGTTCTTC. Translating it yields CASSQEGVAGVREQFF.